This TCR beta chain was identified in a study of OX40 agonist ivuxolimab in advanced cancers. Assay used: immunoSEQ multiplex PCR; TCRdb lists only in-frame clones, some missing. This table holds roughly 100,000 clones, more than 75% found once. The CDR3 extends over 16 amino acids. Germline CDR1 is LGHNT and CDR2 is FRNRAP. Trimming removed 3 bases at V and 2 bases at J, with 16 bases between. The material sequenced was CD4+ or CD8+ T cells sorted from blood, taken in a trial of the OX40 agonist ivuxolimab. The chain couples TRBV12-5 to TRBJ1-1; no clear D gene. The clonotype comes from an adult with an advanced solid tumor such as melanoma, head and neck, liver or kidney cancer. As DNA, the CDR3 is TGTGCTAGTGGTTTAAGGGTAACACCTCAAAACACTGAAGCTTTCTTT. Amino acids: CASGLRVTPQNTEAFF.